This TCR beta chain stems from a study of T cell responses to AZD1222 COVID-19 vaccine. Trimming took off 4 bases at V and 4 bases at J, with 6 bases between the two ends. This CDR3 contains 11 residues. CDR1 SGHRS and CDR2 YFSETQ come from the germline V gene. Study results and limitations: Two doses of AZD1222 preceded a rise in Spike-specific TCR breadth and depth. Clonal diversity was possibly underestimated, and white British individuals and females predominated among donors. Baseline seropositivity occurred in only six AZD1222 recipients.

Clones were read by immunoSEQ multiplex PCR, and TCRdb kept only the in-frame ones, dropping some. The sample lists 100,000 to 150,000 clones, less than 95% occurring once. In the case of this clone: Its antigen remains unknown. Other DNA sequences of this sample code for an identical CDR3.

The specimen comprised peripheral blood, sampled on day 0 of AZD1222 vaccination. The V and J genes are TRBV5-1 and TRBJ2-7; D is uncertain. The TCR originated in an adult in good health. CDR3 sequence reads: CASSDLYEQYF. In DNA form, the CDR3 reads TGCGCCAGCAGCGACTTGTACGAGCAGTACTTC.